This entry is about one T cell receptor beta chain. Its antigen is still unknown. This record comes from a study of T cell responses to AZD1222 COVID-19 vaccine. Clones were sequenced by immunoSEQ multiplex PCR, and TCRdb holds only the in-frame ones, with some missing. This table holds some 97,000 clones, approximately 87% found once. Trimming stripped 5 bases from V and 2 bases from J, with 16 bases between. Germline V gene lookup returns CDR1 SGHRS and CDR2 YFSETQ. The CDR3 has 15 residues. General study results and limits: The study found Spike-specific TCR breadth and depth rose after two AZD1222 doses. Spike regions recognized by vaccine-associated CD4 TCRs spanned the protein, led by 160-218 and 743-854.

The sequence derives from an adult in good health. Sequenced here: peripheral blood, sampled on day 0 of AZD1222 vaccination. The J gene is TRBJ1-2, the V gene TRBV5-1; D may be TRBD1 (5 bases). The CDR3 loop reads CASRRSTRDNYGYTF. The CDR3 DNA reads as TGCGCCAGCAGACGGTCCACACGGGACAACTATGGCTACACCTTC.